Below are 10 T cell receptor beta chains sequenced from a single sample in a study of CD8+CD57+ T cells in acquired aplastic anemia. Genomic DNA served as template for TCR beta VDJ and CDR3 profiling. TCRdb ran MiXCR on the reads and lists one entry per CDR3 protein. The table records 200,000 to 250,000 distinct CDR3 sequences, around 32% of them present only once. The source material was sorted CD4+, CD8+, or CD8+CD57+ T cells (not recorded which) from PBMCs. The receptors were sampled from a human donor in good health, serving as a control.

Comments on this clonotype: The junction departs from the called germline gene at one end, perhaps through a read error. CDR3 residues: CASGIPQGTEAFF. As DNA, the CDR3 is TGTGCCAGTGGTATCCCACAGGGTACTGAAGCTTTCTTT. This sequence joins TRBV19 and TRBJ1-1; maybe TRBD1 (6 bases). The CDR3 sequence is 13 residues long. From germline, CDR1 is LNHDA and CDR2 SQIVND (reference sequence).

This clonotype was recorded at least ten times. The chain recombines TRBV6-2 or TRBV6-3 with TRBJ1-3, with no clear D. Germline V gives CDR1 MNHEY, CDR2 SVGEGT. CDR3 length equals 15 residues. Trimming shortened V by 0 bases and J by 0 bases, and 6 bases separated the two germline ends. The CDR3 reads CASSYSGSSGNTIYF. CDR3 bases: TGTGCCAGCAGTTACTCCGGTTCCTCTGGAAACACCATATATTTT.

The rearrangement links TRBV10-3 to TRBJ1-2; 8 nucleotides match TRBD1. The CDR3 covers 15 residues. Germline V gene lookup returns CDR1 ENHRY and CDR2 SYGVKD. Trimming cost V 3 bases and J 0 bases; bases outside gene matches: 3. The CDR3 loop is CAISDPGGANYGYTF. Written as DNA, the CDR3 is TGTGCCATCAGTGACCCAGGGGGCGCTAACTATGGCTACACCTTC.

This chain uses TRBV27 with TRBJ2-5; 7 bases fit TRBD2. V was pared by 4 bases and J by 13 bases, with 6 bases of the junction left unmatched. The CDR3 length is 11 residues. The germline V gene has CDR1 MNHEY and CDR2 SMNVEV (reference sequence). The CDR3 protein is CASSSQRGLYF. CDR3 DNA: TGTGCCAGCAGTTCACAGCGGGGCCTGTACTTC.

Note on this clonotype: A much larger clone is a single base away; this may be a read error. The CDR3 bases are TGTGCCAGCAGCTTAGTAGGGAACTCCTACAATGAGCAGTACTTC. As protein: CASSLVGNSYNEQYF. The genes are TRBV7-2 and TRBJ2-5; D gene unclear. The CDR3 is 15 residues long. V lost 1 base and J lost 11, with 20 bases in between. Germline lookup yields CDR1 SGHTA and CDR2 FQGNSA.

The sample holds many counts of this clonotype. The chain recombines TRBV10-1 with TRBJ2-5; TRBD1 aligns across 9 bases. CDR1 and CDR2 from the germline V gene are WNHNN and SYGVQD (reference sequence). V trimming: 3 bases; J trimming: 2 bases; junction bases outside the gene matches: 4. This CDR3 spans 15 amino acids. The CDR3 is CASSESGQGQETQYF. The CDR3 nucleotides read TGCGCCAGCAGTGAAAGCGGACAGGGGCAAGAGACCCAGTACTTC.

This rearrangement joins TRBV19 to TRBJ1-5, with D unclear. V dropped 3 bases and J dropped 9 bases, with 12 bases sitting between them. The CDR3 is made up of 13 amino acids. Per germline, CDR1 LNHDA and CDR2 SQIVND (reference sequence). The chain's CDR3 is CASSIADDRPQHF. Written as DNA, the CDR3 is TGTGCCAGTAGTATCGCAGATGATCGGCCCCAGCATTTT.

The chain uses TRBV5-1 and TRBJ2-4, with D perhaps matching TRBD1 or TRBD2 (5 bases each). The germline V and J ends were trimmed by 0 bases and 6 bases, with 16 bases remaining between them. Germline lookup yields CDR1 SGHRS and CDR2 YFSETQ. The CDR3 consists of 16 residues. In DNA form, the CDR3 reads TGCGCCAGCAGCTTGGCCGGGACCTTGGTGGGAAACATTCAGTACTTC. Encoded protein: CASSLAGTLVGNIQYF.

This clonotype was picked up a small number of times. A much bigger clone sits one base away, suggesting this may be a read error. This chain connects TRBV20-1 to TRBJ2-5; D uncertain. Looked up from germline, CDR1 is DFQATT and CDR2 is SNEGSKA (reference sequence). This CDR3 comprises 11 residues. Here the CDR3 reads CGARDHLGQYF. The CDR3 coding sequence is TGCGGTGCTAGAGACCACCTCGGCCAGTACTTC.

About this clonotype itself: A read error is possible here, since a much larger clone lies one base away. The chain combines TRBV5-1 with TRBJ1-1; D gene uncertain. The CDR3 has 14 amino acids. The V gene's germline CDR1 is SGHRS and CDR2 YFSETQ. V dropped 0 bases and J dropped 5 bases, with 11 bases sitting between them. The CDR3 sequence: CASSLATYGTEAFF. Here the CDR3 DNA reads TGCGCCAGCAGCTTGGCCACGTATGGGACTGAAGCTTTCTTT.